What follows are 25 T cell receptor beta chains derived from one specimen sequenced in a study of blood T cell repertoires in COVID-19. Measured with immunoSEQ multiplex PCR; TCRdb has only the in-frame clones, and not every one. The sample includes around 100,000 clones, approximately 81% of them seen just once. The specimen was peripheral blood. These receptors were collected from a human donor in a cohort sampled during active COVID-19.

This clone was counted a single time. The CDR3 region has the DNA TGTGCCAGTAGTCCCCGTTGGGGACAGGGAAGGGAGACCCAGTACTTC. Translating gives CASSPRWGQGRETQYF. This chain links TRBV19 with TRBJ2-5; 9 bases are shared with TRBD1. The CDR3 contains 16 residues. Trimming cost V 5 bases and J 5 bases; bases outside gene matches: 12. CDR1 and CDR2 from the germline V gene are LNHDA and SQIVND (reference sequence).

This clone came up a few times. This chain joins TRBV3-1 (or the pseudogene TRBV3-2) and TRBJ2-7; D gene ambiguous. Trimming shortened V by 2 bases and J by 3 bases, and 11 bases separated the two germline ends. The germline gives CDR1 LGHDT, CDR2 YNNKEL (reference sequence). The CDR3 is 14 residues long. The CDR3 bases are TGTGCCAGCAGCCAACAACTTTCAGGCTACGAGCAGTACTTC. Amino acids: CASSQQLSGYEQYF.

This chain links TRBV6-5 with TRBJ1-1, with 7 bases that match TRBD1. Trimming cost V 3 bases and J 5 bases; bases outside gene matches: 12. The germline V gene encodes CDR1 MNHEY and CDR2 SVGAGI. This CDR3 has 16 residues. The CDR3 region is CASSYGPRGAGTEAFF. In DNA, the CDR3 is TGTGCCAGCAGTTATGGCCCCAGGGGGGCTGGGACTGAAGCTTTCTTT.

As DNA, the CDR3 is TGCAGCGCTAGGAACAGGGGTGGTGGCGGCTACACCTTC. Translating it yields CSARNRGGGGYTF. The rearrangement links TRBV29-1 to TRBJ1-2; TRBD1 matches at 7 bases. Germline CDR1 SQVTM, CDR2 ANQGSEA. Unmatched junction bases numbered 13, after V lost 7 bases and J lost 8 bases. CDR3 length: 13 residues.

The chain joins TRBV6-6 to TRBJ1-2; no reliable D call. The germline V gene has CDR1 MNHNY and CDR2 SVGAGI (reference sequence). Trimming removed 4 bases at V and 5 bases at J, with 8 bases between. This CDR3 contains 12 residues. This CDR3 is CASSSAGYGYTF. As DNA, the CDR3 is TGTGCCAGCAGTTCAGCAGGATATGGCTACACCTTC.

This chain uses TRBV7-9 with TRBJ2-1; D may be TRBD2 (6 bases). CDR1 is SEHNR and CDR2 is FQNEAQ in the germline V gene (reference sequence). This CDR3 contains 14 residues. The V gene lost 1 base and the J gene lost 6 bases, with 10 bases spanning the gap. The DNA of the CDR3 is TGTGCCAGCAGCTTAGACGGGAGAGCCAATGAGCAGTTCTTC. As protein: CASSLDGRANEQFF. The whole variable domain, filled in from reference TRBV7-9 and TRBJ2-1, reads DTGVSQNPRHKITKRGQNVTFRCDPISEHNRLYWYRQTLGQGPEFLTYFQNEAQLEKSRLLSDRFSAERPKGSFSTLEIQRTEQGDSAMYLCASSLDGRANEQFFGPGTRLTVL.

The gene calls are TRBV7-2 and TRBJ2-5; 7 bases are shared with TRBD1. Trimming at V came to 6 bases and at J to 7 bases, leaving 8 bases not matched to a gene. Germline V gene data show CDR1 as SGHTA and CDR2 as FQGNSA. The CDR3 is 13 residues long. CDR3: CASRTLAGGTQYF. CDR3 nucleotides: TGTGCCAGCAGAACATTGGCAGGGGGGACCCAGTACTTC. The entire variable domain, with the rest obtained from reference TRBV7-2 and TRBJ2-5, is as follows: GAGVSQSPSNKVTEKGKDVELRCDPISGHTALYWYRQSLGQGLEFLIYFQGNSAPDKSGLPSDRFSAERTGGSVSTLTIQRTQQEDSAVYLCASRTLAGGTQYFGPGTRLLVL.

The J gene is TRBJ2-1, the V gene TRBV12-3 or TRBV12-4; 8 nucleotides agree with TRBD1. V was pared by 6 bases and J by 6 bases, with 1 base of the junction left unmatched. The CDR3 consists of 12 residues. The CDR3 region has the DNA TGTGCCAGCAGGGGGACAGGCAATGAGCAGTTCTTC. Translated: CASRGTGNEQFF.

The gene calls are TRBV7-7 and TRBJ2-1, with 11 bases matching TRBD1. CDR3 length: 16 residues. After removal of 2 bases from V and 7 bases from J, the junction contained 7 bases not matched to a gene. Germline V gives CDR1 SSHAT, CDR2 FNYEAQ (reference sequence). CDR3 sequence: CASSLLGGQGANEQFF. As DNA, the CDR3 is TGTGCCAGCAGCTTACTTGGAGGACAGGGGGCGAATGAGCAGTTCTTC. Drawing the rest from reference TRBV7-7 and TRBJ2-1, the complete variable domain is GAGVSQSPRYKVTKRGQDVTLRCDPISSHATLYWYQQALGQGPEFLTYFNYEAQPDKSGLPSDRFSAERPEGSISTLTIQRTEQRDSAMYRCASSLLGGQGANEQFFGPGTRLTVL.

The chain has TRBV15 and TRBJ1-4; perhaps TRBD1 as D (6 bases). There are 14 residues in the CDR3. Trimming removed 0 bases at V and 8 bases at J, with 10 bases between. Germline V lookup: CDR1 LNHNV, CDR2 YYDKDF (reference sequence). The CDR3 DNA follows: TGTGCCACCAGCAGAGATCGGACAGCCGAAAAACTGTTTTTT. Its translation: CATSRDRTAEKLFF.

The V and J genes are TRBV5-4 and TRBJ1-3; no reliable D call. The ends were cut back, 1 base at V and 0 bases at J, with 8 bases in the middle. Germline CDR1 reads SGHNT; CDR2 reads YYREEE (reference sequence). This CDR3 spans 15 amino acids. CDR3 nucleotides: TGTGCCAGCAGCTTGTCGACTAGCTCTGGAAACACCATATATTTT. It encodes CASSLSTSSGNTIYF.

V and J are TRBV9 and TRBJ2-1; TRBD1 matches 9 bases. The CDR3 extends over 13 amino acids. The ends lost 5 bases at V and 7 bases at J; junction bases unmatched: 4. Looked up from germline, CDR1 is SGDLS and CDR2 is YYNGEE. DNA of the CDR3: TGTGCCAGCAGTCTGACAGGGGGGAATGAGCAGTTCTTC. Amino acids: CASSLTGGNEQFF.

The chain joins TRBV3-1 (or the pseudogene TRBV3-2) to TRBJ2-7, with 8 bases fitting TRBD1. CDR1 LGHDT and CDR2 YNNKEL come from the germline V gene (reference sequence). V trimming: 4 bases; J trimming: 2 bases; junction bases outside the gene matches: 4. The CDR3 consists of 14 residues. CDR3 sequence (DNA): TGTGCCAGCAGCCGATCGGACAGGGCCTACGAGCAGTACTTC. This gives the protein CASSRSDRAYEQYF.

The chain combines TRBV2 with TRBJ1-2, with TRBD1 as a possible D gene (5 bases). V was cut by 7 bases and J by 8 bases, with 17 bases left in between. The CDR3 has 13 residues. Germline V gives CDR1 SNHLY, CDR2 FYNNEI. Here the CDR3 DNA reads TGTGCCAGCACCCTCTGGAGGGGAGACGGCTACACCTTC. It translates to CASTLWRGDGYTF.

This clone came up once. The CDR3 protein is CASSTQGQGSHEQFF. DNA for the CDR3: TGCGCCAGCAGCACCCAGGGACAGGGGTCCCATGAGCAGTTCTTC. The chain couples TRBV5-1 to TRBJ2-1, with TRBD1 identical over 10 bases. V dropped 4 bases and J dropped 8; count of bases not matched to a gene: 9. Germline V gives CDR1 SGHRS, CDR2 YFSETQ. This CDR3 spans 15 amino acids. The variable domain in full, completed from reference TRBV5-1 and TRBJ2-1, reads KAGVTQTPRYLIKTRGQQVTLSCSPISGHRSVSWYQQTPGQGLQFLFEYFSETQRNKGNFPGRFSGRQFSNSRSEMNVSTLELGDSALYLCASSTQGQGSHEQFFGPGTRLTVL.

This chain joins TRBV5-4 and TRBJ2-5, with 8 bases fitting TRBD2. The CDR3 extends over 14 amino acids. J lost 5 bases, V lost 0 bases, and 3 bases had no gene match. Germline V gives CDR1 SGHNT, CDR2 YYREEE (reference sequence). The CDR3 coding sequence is TGTGCCAGCAGCTTGGGGACTAGCACGGAGACCCAGTACTTC. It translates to CASSLGTSTETQYF.

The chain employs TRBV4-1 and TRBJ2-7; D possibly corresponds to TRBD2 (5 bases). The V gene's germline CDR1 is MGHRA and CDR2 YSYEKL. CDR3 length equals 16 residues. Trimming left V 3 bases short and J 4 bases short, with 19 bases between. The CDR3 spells CASSHGPGSKNYEQYF. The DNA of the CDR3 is TGCGCCAGCAGCCATGGGCCGGGATCGAAGAATTACGAGCAGTACTTC.

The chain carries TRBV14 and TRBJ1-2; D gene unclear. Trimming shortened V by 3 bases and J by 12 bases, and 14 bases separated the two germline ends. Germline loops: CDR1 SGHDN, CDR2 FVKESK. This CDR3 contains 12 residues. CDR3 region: CASSHGVGSDTF. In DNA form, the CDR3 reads TGTGCCAGCAGCCATGGCGTGGGGAGCGACACCTTC.

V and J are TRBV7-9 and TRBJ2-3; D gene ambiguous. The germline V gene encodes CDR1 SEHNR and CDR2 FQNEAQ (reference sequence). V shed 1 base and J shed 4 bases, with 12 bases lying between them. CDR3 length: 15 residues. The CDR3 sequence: CASSLGVVGADTQYF. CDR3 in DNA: TGTGCCAGCAGCTTAGGTGTCGTGGGCGCAGATACGCAGTATTTT.

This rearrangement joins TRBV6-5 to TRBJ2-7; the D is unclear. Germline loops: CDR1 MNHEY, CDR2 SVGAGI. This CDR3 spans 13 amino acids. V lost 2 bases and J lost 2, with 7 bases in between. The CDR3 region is CASSYAPTYEQYF. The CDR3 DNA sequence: TGTGCCAGCAGTTACGCACCTACCTACGAGCAGTACTTC.

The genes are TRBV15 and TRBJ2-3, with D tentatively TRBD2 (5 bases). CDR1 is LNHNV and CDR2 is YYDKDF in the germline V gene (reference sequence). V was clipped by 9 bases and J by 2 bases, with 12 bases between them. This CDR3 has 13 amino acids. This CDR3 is CATGRPTTDTQYF. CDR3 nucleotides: TGTGCCACTGGGAGACCGACCACAGATACGCAGTATTTT. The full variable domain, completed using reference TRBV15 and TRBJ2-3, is DAMVIQNPRYQVTQFGKPVTLSCSQTLNHNVMYWYQQKSSQAPKLLFHYYDKDFNNEADTPDNFQSRRPNTSFCFLDIRSPGLGDTAMYLCATGRPTTDTQYFGPGTRLTVL.

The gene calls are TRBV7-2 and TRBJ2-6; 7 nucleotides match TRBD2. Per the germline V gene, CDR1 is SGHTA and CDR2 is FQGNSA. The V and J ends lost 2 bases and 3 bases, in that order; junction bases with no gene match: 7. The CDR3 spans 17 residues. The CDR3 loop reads CASSLYTGGFGANVLTF. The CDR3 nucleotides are TGTGCCAGCAGCTTATATACGGGAGGTTTTGGGGCCAACGTCCTGACTTTC. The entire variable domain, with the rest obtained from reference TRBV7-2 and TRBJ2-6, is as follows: GAGVSQSPSNKVTEKGKDVELRCDPISGHTALYWYRQSLGQGLEFLIYFQGNSAPDKSGLPSDRFSAERTGGSVSTLTIQRTQQEDSAVYLCASSLYTGGFGANVLTFGAGSRLTVL.

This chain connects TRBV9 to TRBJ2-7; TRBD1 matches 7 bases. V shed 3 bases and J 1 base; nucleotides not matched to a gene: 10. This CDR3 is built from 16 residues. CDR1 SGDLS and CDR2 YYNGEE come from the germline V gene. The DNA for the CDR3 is TGTGCCAGCAGCGGACTCCGGGACAGCCCTTCCTACGAGCAGTACTTC. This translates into CASSGLRDSPSYEQYF.

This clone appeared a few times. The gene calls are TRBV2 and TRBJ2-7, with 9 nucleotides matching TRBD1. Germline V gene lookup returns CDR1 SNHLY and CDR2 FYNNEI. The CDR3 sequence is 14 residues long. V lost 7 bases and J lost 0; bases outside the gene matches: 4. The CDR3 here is CASKETGGSYEQYF. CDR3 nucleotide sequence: TGTGCCAGCAAAGAGACAGGGGGCTCCTACGAGCAGTACTTC.

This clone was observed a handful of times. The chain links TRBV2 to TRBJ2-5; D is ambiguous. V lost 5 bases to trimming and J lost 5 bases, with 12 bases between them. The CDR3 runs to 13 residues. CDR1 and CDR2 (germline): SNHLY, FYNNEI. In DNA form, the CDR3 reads TGTGCCAGCAGTTACGCTGGGCCGGAGACCCAGTACTTC. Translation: CASSYAGPETQYF.